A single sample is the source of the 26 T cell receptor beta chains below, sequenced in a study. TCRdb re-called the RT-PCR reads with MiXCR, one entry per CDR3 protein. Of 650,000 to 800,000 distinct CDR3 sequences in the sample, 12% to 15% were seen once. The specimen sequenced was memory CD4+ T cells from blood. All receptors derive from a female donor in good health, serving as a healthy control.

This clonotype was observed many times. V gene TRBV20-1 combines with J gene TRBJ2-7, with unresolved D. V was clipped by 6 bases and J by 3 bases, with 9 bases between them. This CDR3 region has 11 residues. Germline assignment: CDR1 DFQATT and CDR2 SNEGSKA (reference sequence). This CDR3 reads CSARHLYEQYF. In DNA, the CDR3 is TGCAGTGCCAGACACCTCTACGAGCAGTACTTC.

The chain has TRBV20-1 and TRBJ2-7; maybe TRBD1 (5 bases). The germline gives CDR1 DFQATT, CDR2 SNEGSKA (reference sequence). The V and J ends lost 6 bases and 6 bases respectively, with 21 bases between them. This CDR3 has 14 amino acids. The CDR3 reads CSAGQMGREAEQYF. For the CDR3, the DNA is TGCAGTGCCGGCCAAATGGGCAGGGAAGCCGAGCAGTACTTC.

This chain's CDR3 is CSARDRDRDSGEQYF. The DNA for the CDR3 is TGCAGTGCTAGAGACCGGGACAGGGATTCGGGAGAGCAGTACTTC. The V and J genes are TRBV20-1 and TRBJ2-7; TRBD1 matches at 9 bases. Germline-derived CDR1 and CDR2 are DFQATT and SNEGSKA (reference sequence). This CDR3 spans 15 amino acids. V was clipped by 0 bases and J by 7 bases; unmatched bases: 10.

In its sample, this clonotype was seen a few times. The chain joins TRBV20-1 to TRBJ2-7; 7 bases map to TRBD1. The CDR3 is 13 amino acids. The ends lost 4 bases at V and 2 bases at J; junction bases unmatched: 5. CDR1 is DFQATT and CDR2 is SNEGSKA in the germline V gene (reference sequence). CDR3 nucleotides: TGCAGTGCTACCAGGGACAGTCCCTACGAGCAGTACTTC. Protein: CSATRDSPYEQYF.

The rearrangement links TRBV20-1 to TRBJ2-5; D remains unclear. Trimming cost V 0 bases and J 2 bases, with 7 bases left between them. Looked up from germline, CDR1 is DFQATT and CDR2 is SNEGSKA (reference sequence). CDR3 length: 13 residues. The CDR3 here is CSARDGVQETQYF. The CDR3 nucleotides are TGCAGTGCTAGAGATGGCGTGCAAGAGACCCAGTACTTC.

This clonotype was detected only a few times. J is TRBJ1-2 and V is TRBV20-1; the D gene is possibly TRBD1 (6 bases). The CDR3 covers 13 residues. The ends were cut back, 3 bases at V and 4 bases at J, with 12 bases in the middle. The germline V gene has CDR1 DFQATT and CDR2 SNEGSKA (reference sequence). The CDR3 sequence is CSARAGHRYGYTF. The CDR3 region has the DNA TGCAGTGCTAGGGCGGGACACCGCTATGGCTACACCTTC.

Written as DNA, the CDR3 is TGCAGTGCTAGAGATTGGGGGGGCGACCACGATGGCTACACCTTC. As protein: CSARDWGGDHDGYTF. V usage is TRBV20-1 and J usage is TRBJ1-2; TRBD1 might be the D (6 bases). With 0 bases removed from V and 6 bases from J, the gap between germline ends came to 17 bases. Germline V CDR1 and CDR2: DFQATT, SNEGSKA (reference sequence). The CDR3 length is 15 residues.

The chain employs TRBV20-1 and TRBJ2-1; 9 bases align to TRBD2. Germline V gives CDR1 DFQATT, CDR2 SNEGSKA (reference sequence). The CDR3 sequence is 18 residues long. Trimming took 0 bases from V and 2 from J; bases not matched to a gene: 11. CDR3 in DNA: TGCAGTGCTAGAGATCGGCCCATAGCGGGAGAAGCCTACAATGAGCAGTTCTTC. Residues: CSARDRPIAGEAYNEQFF.

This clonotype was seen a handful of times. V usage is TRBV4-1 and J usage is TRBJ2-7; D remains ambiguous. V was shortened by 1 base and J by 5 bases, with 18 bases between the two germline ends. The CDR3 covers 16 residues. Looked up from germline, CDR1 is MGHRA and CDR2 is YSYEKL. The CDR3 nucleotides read TGCGCCAGCAGCCAAGTCTTGACGACCCGAGCCCACGAGCAGTACTTC. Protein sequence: CASSQVLTTRAHEQYF.

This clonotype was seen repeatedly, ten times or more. CDR3 residues: CASSPRTEATLNSPLHF. In DNA form, the CDR3 reads TGTGCCAGCAGCCCCCGGACAGAAGCCACCCTTAATTCACCCCTCCACTTT. V gene TRBV3-1 combines with J gene TRBJ1-6, with TRBD1 as a possible D gene (6 bases). The CDR3 consists of 17 residues. The V end was cut by 4 bases, the J end by 6 bases, with 19 bases between. CDR1 and CDR2 from the germline V gene are LGHDT and YNNKEL (reference sequence).

The CDR3 nucleotides are TGTGCCAGCAGTTTACCCGCGGGGGCAGGGGGCACCGGGGAGCTGTTTTTT. Its protein is CASSLPAGAGGTGELFF. The J gene is TRBJ2-2, the V gene TRBV28, with D perhaps given as TRBD1 or TRBD2 (7 bases each). The CDR3 is 17 amino acids. The germline CDR1 and CDR2 sequences are MDHEN and SYDVKM. Deletions cut 2 bases from V and 4 bases from J, with 17 bases between.

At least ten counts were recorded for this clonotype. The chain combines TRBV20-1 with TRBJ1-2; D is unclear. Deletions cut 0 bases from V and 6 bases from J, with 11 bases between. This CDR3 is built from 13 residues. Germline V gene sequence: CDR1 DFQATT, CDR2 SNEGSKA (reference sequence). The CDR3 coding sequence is TGCAGTGCTAGAGACCCTAGATTTGATGGCTACACCTTC. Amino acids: CSARDPRFDGYTF.

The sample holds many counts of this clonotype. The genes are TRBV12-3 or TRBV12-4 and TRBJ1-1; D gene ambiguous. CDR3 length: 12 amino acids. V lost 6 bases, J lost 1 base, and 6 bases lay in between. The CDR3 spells CASSRGNTEAFF. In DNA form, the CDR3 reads TGTGCCAGCAGCCGTGGGAACACTGAAGCTTTCTTT.

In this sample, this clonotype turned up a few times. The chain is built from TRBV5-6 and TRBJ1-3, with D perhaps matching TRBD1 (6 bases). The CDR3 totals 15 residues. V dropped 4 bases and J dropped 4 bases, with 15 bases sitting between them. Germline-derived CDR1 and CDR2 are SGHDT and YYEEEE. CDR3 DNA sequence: TGTGCCAGCAGCGTATCACAGGGATCCGGAAACACCATATATTTT. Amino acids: CASSVSQGSGNTIYF.

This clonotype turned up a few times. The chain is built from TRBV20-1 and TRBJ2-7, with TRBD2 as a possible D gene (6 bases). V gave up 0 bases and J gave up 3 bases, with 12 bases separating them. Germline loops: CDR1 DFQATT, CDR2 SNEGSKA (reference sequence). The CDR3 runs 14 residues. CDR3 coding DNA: TGCAGTGCTAGAGATCCCGGGGGATACTACGAGCAGTACTTC. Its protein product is CSARDPGGYYEQYF.

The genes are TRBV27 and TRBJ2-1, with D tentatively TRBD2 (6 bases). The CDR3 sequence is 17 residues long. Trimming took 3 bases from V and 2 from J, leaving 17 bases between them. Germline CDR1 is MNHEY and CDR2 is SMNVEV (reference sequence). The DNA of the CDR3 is TGTGCCAGCAGTTTCTCCGGGGCCGGGAGAACCTACAATGAGCAGTTCTTC. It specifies CASSFSGAGRTYNEQFF.

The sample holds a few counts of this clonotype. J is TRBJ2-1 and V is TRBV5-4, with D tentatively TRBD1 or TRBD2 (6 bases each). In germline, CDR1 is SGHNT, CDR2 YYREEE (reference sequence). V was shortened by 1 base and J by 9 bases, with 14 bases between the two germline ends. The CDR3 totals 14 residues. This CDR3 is CASSLISGEVEQFF. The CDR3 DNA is TGTGCCAGCAGCTTGATTTCAGGGGAGGTTGAGCAGTTCTTC.

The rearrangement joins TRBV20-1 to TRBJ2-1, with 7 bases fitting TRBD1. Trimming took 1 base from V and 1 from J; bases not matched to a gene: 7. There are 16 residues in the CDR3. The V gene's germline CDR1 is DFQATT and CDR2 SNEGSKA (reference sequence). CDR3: CSARVDTGESYNEQFF. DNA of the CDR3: TGCAGTGCTAGAGTCGATACAGGGGAATCCTACAATGAGCAGTTCTTC.

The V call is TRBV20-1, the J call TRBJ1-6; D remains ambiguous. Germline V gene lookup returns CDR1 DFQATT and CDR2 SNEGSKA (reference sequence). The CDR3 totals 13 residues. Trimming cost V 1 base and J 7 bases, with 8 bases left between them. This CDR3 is CSARGQENSPLHF. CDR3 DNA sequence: TGCAGTGCTAGAGGCCAGGAAAATTCACCCCTCCACTTT.

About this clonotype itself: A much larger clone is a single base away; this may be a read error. CDR3 region: CASRLYTEAFF. The CDR3 bases are TGTGCCAGCCGTTTGTACACTGAAGCTTTCTTT. The V and J genes are TRBV28 and TRBJ1-1, with D hard to call. Germline V gene sequence: CDR1 MDHEN, CDR2 SYDVKM. This CDR3 is 11 amino acids long. Full variable domain (rest looked up from reference TRBV28 and TRBJ1-1): DVKVTQSSRYLVKRTGEKVFLECVQDMDHENMFWYRQDPGLGLRLIYFSYDVKMKEKGDIPEGYSVSREKKERFSLILESASTNQTSMYLCASRLYTEAFFGQGTRLTVV.

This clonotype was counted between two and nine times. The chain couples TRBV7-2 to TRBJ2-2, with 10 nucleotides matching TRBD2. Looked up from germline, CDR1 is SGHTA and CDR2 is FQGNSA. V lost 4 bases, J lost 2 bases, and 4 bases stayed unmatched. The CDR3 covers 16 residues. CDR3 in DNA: TGTGCCAGCAGCTCTAGCGGGGGTTATAACACCGGGGAGCTGTTTTTT. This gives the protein CASSSSGGYNTGELFF.

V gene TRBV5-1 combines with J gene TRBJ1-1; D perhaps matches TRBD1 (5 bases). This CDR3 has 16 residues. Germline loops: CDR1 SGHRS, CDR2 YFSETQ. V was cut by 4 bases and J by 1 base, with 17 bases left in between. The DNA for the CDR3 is TGCGCCAGCAGCCTATTTACCGGGACTGGGAACACTGAAGCTTTCTTT. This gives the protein CASSLFTGTGNTEAFF.

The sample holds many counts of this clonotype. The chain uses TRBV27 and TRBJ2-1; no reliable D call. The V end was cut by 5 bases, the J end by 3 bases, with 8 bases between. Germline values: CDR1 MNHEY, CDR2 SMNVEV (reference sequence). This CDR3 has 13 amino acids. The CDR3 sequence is CASSESVYNEQFF. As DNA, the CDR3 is TGTGCCAGCAGTGAAAGCGTCTACAATGAGCAGTTCTTC.

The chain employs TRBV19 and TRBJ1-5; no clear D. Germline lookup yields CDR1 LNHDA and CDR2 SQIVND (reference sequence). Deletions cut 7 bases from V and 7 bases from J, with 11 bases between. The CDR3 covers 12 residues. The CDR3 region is CASTVREQPQHF. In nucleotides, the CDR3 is TGTGCCAGTACAGTCCGTGAGCAGCCCCAGCATTTT.

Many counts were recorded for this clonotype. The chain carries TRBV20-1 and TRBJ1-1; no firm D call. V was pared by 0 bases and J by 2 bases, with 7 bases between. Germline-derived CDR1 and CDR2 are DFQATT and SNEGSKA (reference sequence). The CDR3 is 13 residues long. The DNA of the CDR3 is TGCAGTGCTAGAGAGCACCTCAACACTGAAGCTTTCTTT. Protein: CSAREHLNTEAFF.

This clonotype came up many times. Written as DNA, the CDR3 is TGTGCCAGCTCACCAGGGTTCGAGCAGTACTTC. It codes for CASSPGFEQYF. V usage is TRBV18 and J usage is TRBJ2-7; no definite D call. The CDR3 has 11 residues. The germline V gene has CDR1 KGHSH and CDR2 LQKENI. The V end was cut by 2 bases, the J end by 6 bases, with 5 bases between.